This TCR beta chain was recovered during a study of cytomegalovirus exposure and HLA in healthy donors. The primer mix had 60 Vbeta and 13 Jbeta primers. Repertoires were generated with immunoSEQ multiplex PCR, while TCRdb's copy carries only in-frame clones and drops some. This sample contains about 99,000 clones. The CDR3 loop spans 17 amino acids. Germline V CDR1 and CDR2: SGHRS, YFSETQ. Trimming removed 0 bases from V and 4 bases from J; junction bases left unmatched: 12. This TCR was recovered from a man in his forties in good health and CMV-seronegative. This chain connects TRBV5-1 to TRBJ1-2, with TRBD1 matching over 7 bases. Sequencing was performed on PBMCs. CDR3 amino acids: CASSLEQGKGNGYGYTF. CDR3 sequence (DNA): TGCGCCAGCAGCTTGGAACAGGGGAAAGGGAATGGCTATGGCTACACCTTC.